This is a list of T cell receptor beta chains from one sample in a study of shared clonotypes between healthy human individuals. Clones were read by immunoSEQ multiplex PCR, and TCRdb kept only the in-frame ones, dropping some. In the table there are about 600,000 clones, around 97% of which are singletons. Sample: naive CD4+ T cells sorted from blood. The receptors were gathered from a woman in her thirties in good health. Both conserved end residues are part of each CDR3. The size of a clone is reported for some rows only, either as once, few or many, or as a class for expanded clones.

TRBV29-1	-	CSVGPRLAGGGETQYF
TRBV6-1	-	CASSESGGSYEQYF
TRBV9	-	CASSVGEAPWNEQFF
TRBV5-1	-	CASSSQGNQPQHF
TRBV6-1	-	CASSEITLAGGGELFF
TRBV7-9	-	CASSSWTGDTEAFF
TRBV5-6	-	CASSSPPGRPSSTDTQYF
TRBV27	-	CASSSAGTVNTGELFF
TRBV7-6	-	CASSSSRVQETQYF
TRBV18	-	CASSTNPTGPNYGYTF
TRBV5-6	-	CASSLLPDLGNTIYF
TRBV18	-	CASSPPRRVTDTQYF
TRBV27	-	CASRDTGTVSYEQYF
TRBV7-9	once	CASSLEGGRSGNTIYF
TRBV28	-	CASRWGPTSGSEYNEQFF